This record looks at one T cell receptor beta chain sequence and its context. What it binds is unknown. MiXCR, run by TCRdb on the 5' RACE reads, gives a single entry per CDR3 protein. The top ten hold approximately 13% of the sample, which has 430,000 or so distinct CDR3 sequences, approximately 23% seen once. These data belong to a study of T-cell memory formation after mild COVID-19. Study-level points and caveats: Clones which contracted sat mainly in CM and EM if CD4+, and in EMRA if CD8+.

The receptor comes from an adult woman who had mild COVID-19 (a few samples of this study predate the infection). Cell type and time point are not known. Material: PBMCs or a T cell subset sorted from them (not recorded which).

CDR3 region: CASKDSSYGYTF. The CDR3 DNA follows: TGTGCCAGCAAGGACAGCTCCTATGGCTACACCTTC. The rearrangement joins TRBV6-5 to TRBJ1-2, with D perhaps matching TRBD1 (6 bases). The CDR3 loop spans 12 amino acids. Germline values: CDR1 MNHEY, CDR2 SVGAGI. Trimming left V 7 bases short and J 4 bases short, with 10 bases between.